This is a list of T cell receptor beta chains from one sample in a study of T cell repertoires in cytomegalovirus infection. TCRdb re-called the reads with MiXCR, one entry per CDR3 protein. The table includes fewer than 85,000 distinct CDR3 sequences, more than 3% detected once. Material: PBMCs. These receptors all come from a human donor in good health (CMV status not recorded). Some clones in this sample may be carry-over from other donors' samples. CDR3s leave out the opening cysteine and the closing phenylalanine or tryptophan.

TRBV18,ASSPPLALLAKNIQY
TRBV28,ASSTTGGSLGYT
TRBV20-1,SARETGPLATQY
TRBV20-1,SATRDLDRHEQY
TRBV14,ASSQGRPETQY
TRBV7-3,ASSAGLGDASTDTQY
TRBV7-3,ASSKTSLRSYNEQF
TRBV12-3/TRBV12-4,ASSLGRPGNQPQH
TRBV6-1,ASDVAGGPPDTQY
TRBV12-3/TRBV12-4,ASSLLGLAGGSSYEQY
TRBV19,ASTYPPGNTEAF
TRBV7-9,ASSLVQVGANVLT
TRBV7-2,ASSLVGGGFTGELF
TRBV7-8,ASSFHGEQPQH
TRBV7-2,ASSLSSYGYT
TRBV12-3/TRBV12-4,ASSFDDQKLF
TRBV7-2,ASSLVSGWEQY
TRBV7-2,ASSLRPSYEQY
TRBV7-3,ASSPTTGQPKETQY
TRBV12-3/TRBV12-4,ASSLGDRGDQPQH
TRBV7-7,ASSLRLASHEQF
TRBV5-1,ASSYGQGNEKLF
TRBV7-4,ASTMGSLSPLH
TRBV7-2,ASSFDGNTEAF
TRBV9,ASTFSGGHTDTQY
TRBV28,ASSLLAGGTYEQY
TRBV7-2,ASSLAQSNTEAF
TRBV6-8,ASSAPQGEAF
TRBV7-2,ASSTWTVSGNTIY
TRBV27,ASSLLPNTGELF
TRBV7-6,ASSLHEAYEQY
TRBV7-2,ASSNRGRINEQF
TRBV28,ASSYGTNDQPQH
TRBV18,ASSPLLAASGNTIY
TRBV6-5,ASSYSGAVNQPQH
TRBV4-3,ASSQGGGSMNEQF
TRBV5-6,ASTRTADTQY
TRBV29-1,SVEGAGETYNEQF
TRBV7-9,ASSGNWNEQF
TRBV10-3,AISDTGGYEQY
TRBV2,ASSDFTIRGSGANVLT
TRBV14,ASSQRTPRGGYNEQF
TRBV7-2,ASSLWPGSNQPQH
TRBV18,ASSQDSHTEAF
TRBV24-1,ATRGLAGGSEQF
TRBV7-2,ASSSWTVAEAF
TRBV5-6,ASSPGTAFSYEQY
TRBV7-9,ASSSQGNDGYT
TRBV7-6,ASSQRRSGANVLT
TRBV7-2,ASSLKAGTEAF
TRBV7-2,ASSFSTHQPQH
TRBV7-2,ASSFVGTYYEQY
TRBV6-2/TRBV6-3,ASSRRNAGELF
TRBV6-5,ASTMGGLGTGELF
TRBV6-6,ASWDRVRNEKLF